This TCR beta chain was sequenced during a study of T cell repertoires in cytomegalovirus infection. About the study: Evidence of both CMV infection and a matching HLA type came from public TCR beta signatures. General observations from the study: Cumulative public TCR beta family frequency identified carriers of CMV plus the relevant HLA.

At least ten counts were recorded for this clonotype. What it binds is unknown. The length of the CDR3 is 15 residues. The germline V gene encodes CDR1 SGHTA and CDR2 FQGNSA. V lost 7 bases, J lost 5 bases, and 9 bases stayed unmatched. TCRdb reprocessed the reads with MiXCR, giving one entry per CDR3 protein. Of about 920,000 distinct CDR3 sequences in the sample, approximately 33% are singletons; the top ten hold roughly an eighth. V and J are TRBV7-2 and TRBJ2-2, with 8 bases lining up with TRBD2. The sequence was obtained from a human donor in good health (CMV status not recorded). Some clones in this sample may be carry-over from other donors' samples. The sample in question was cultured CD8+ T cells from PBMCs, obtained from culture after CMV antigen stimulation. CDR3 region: CASTSAGVGTGELFF. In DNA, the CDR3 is TGTGCCAGCACCTCAGCGGGGGTAGGGACCGGGGAGCTGTTTTTT.